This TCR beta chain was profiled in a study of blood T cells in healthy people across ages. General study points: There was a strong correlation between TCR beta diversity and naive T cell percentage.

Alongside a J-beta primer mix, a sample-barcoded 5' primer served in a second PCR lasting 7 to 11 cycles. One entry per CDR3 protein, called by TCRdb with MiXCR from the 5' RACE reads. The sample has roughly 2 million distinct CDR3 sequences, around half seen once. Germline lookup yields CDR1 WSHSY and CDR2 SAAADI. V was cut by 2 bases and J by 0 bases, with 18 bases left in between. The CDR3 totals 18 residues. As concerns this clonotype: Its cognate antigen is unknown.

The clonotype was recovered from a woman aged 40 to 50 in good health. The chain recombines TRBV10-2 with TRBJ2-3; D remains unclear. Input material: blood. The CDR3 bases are TGCGCCAGCAGTGAGGTTCGGTATGCGGCAGCTAGCACAGATACGCAGTATTTT. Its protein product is CASSEVRYAAASTDTQYF.